Each of the 4 T cell receptor beta chains below was sequenced from the same sample in a study of shared clonotypes between healthy human individuals. Clones were sequenced by immunoSEQ multiplex PCR, and TCRdb holds only the in-frame ones, with some missing. In the table there are around 2.1 million clones, 85% to 95% of which are singletons. Terminally differentiated effector memory CD45RA+ cells were excluded by CCR7 positive selection of CD45RO-negative cells. The sample taken for sequencing was naive CD8+ T cells from PBMCs. The receptors shown here come from a man in his late teens or twenties in good health. Some clones in this sample may be carry-over from other donors' samples.

This sequence joins TRBV19 and TRBJ2-7; TRBD1 aligns across 7 bases. This CDR3 spans 13 amino acids. Trimming removed 3 bases from V and 3 bases from J; junction bases left unmatched: 2. Germline CDR1 LNHDA, CDR2 SQIVND (reference sequence). The CDR3 loop is CASSIRGNYEQYF. CDR3 coding DNA: TGTGCCAGTAGTATCAGGGGGAACTACGAGCAGTACTTC.

The chain combines TRBV4-1 with TRBJ2-5; D gene unclear. The CDR3 loop spans 14 amino acids. V lost 1 base and J lost 5, with 11 bases in between. CDR1 is MGHRA and CDR2 is YSYEKL in the germline V gene. The CDR3 sequence is CASSQVGDTETQYF. CDR3 DNA sequence: TGCGCCAGCAGCCAAGTAGGCGACACTGAGACCCAGTACTTC.

This chain links TRBV2 with TRBJ1-1; D not resolved. The CDR3 has 16 residues. V was shortened by 6 bases and J by 11 bases, with 28 bases between the two germline ends. CDR1 SNHLY and CDR2 FYNNEI come from the germline V gene. CDR3: CASREWVLQIGPAAFF. CDR3 DNA sequence: TGTGCCAGCAGAGAATGGGTATTACAAATAGGTCCTGCGGCTTTCTTT.

As regards this clone: Within the sample, other DNA sequences also encode this same CDR3. The gene calls are TRBV27 and TRBJ2-7, with D tentatively TRBD1 (7 bases). The CDR3 consists of 13 residues. The V end was cut by 5 bases, the J end by 4 bases, with 12 bases between. CDR1 is MNHEY and CDR2 is SMNVEV in the germline V gene (reference sequence). CDR3 amino acids: CASSLPGGYEQYF. CDR3 coding DNA: TGTGCCAGCAGTCTGCCAGGGGGGTACGAGCAGTACTTC.